Included here is one TCR beta chain sequence, with context. In germline, CDR1 is ENHRY, CDR2 SYGVKD. This CDR3 spans 15 amino acids. V dropped 7 bases and J dropped 8 bases, with 18 bases sitting between them. Sequenced by immunoSEQ multiplex PCR; TCRdb stores in-frame clones only, minus some. The data show fewer than 250,000 clones, 75% to 85% seen once. The sample originates from a study of blood T cell repertoires in COVID-19. About the study: Both acute and convalescent COVID-19 samples were obtained from the United States, Italy and Spain.

The sequenced sample consisted of peripheral blood. The receptor comes from a human donor in a cohort sampled during active COVID-19. This chain links TRBV10-3 with TRBJ1-6; D unresolved. The CDR3 nucleotides read TGTGCCATCACCCAGAAAGGGAGAGGTTATTCACCCCTCCACTTT. Translation gives CAITQKGRGYSPLHF.